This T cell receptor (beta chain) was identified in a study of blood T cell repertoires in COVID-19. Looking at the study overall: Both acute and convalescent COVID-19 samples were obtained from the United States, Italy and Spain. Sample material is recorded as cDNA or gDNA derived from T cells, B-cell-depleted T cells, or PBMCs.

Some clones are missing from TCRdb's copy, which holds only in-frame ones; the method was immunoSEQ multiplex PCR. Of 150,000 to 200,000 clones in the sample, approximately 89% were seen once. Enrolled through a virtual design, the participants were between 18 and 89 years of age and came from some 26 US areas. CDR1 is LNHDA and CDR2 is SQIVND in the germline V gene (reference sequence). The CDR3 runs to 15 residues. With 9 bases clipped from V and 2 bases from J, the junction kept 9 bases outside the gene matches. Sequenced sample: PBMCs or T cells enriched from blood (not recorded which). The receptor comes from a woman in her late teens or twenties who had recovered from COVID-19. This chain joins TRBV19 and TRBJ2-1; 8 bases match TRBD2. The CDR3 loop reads CASQRREAAYNEQFF. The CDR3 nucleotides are TGTGCCAGCCAAAGGCGGGAGGCAGCCTACAATGAGCAGTTCTTC.